This T cell receptor beta chain was identified in a study of T cells generated in artificial thymic organoids. Study-wide results and limits: Organoid-derived T cells showed no skewed Valpha or Vbeta usage. Organoid-derived CD8 single positive T cells showed physiological TCR clonotype diversity.

Reverse primers in the TRAC or TRBC constant regions drove separate semi-nested PCRs for TCRalpha and TCRbeta. RNA input for cDNA ranged from about 3 to 550 ng. MiXCR was run by TCRdb on the 5' RACE reads, yielding one entry per CDR3 protein. Of 5,700 or so distinct CDR3 sequences in the sample, under 30% were seen once. As concerns this clonotype: What it recognizes is unknown.

The organoids combined MS5 murine stromal cells carrying human DLL1 with human hematopoietic stem and progenitor cells. The seeding cells were CD34+CD3- hematopoietic stem and progenitor cells purified by FACS to remove T cells. FACS isolated CD3+TCRαβ+CD8 single positive T cells before RNA extraction. In germline, CDR1 is SGHTA, CDR2 FQGNSA. Trimming cost V 5 bases and J 2 bases, with 18 bases left between them. The CDR3 totals 16 residues. Sample: naive CD8+ T cells grown in artificial thymic organoids from cord blood stem and progenitor cells. This sample's subset: CD3+TCRalphabeta+CD8SP T cells; for blood, CD45RO-CCR7+ naive CD8+ T cells. This chain connects TRBV7-2 to TRBJ2-5; unclear D gene. The sequence was obtained from a human donor who gave cord blood stem cells for thymic organoid culture, a cardiac surgery patient who gave postnatal thymus, or a blood donor (not recorded which). CDR3 residues: CASSPPCGGRQETQYF. In nucleotides, the CDR3 is TGTGCCAGCAGCCCTCCCTGCGGCGGACGGCAAGAGACCCAGTACTTC.